The rows below give T cell receptor beta chains drawn from one sample of a study of shared clonotypes between healthy human individuals. Profiling relied on immunoSEQ multiplex PCR, and the TCRdb table lists in-frame clones only, not all of them. This sample yields hundreds of thousands of clones, of which about 96% are seen a single time; approximately 0.057% belongs to the top ten. Sequencing input: naive CD4+ T cells sorted from blood. The source is a woman in her twenties or thirties in good health. Each CDR3 is given with its conserved first and last residue. D genes are given only for firm matches. The listing skips clone size in some rows; elsewhere it reads once, few, many or a size class.

TRBD2	TRBV5-1	17	once	TRBJ2-1	TGCGCCAGCAGCTTGGCCGGCGCGGGAGAGGCCGTGAATGAGCAGTTCTTC	CASSLAGAGEAVNEQFF
-	TRBV18	14	-	TRBJ1-1	TGTGCCAGCTCACCACTTGGGGGGCCCGCTGAAGCTTTCTTT	CASSPLGGPAEAFF
TRBD2	TRBV27	16	-	TRBJ2-1	TGTGCCAGCCGAACTAGCGCACGGTCCAACTACAATGAGCAGTTCTTC	CASRTSARSNYNEQFF
TRBD1	TRBV5-8	15	-	TRBJ2-5	TGTGCCAGCAGCCGGACAGGTCGGTTGTCGGAGACCCAGTACTTC	CASSRTGRLSETQYF
TRBD1	TRBV7-9	15	-	TRBJ2-4	TGTGCCAGCAGCCCTCCGGGACAGGGATTGAACATTCAGTACTTC	CASSPPGQGLNIQYF
-	TRBV7-2	13	-	TRBJ2-7	TGTGCCAGCAGCTCCACCTATCGCTCCGAGCAGTACTTC	CASSSTYRSEQYF
-	TRBV7-9	13	-	TRBJ1-2	TGTGCCAGCGCTTTGTCCGGCCCCTATGGCTACACCTTC	CASALSGPYGYTF
TRBD2	TRBV5-6	14	-	TRBJ2-5	TGTGCCAGCAGCAGACTAGCGGGAGGAGAGACCCAGTACTTC	CASSRLAGGETQYF
-	TRBV28	17	-	TRBJ2-1	TGTGCCAGCAGCAGCCCTCCAAGCACCGCGGGACGGAATGAGCAGTTCTTC	CASSSPPSTAGRNEQFF
-	TRBV27	13	few	TRBJ1-5	TGTGCCAGCAGTTTGGTCAGGGGACAGCCCCAGCATTTT	CASSLVRGQPQHF
-	TRBV29-1	14	-	TRBJ2-7	TGCAGCGTTGAAGATCCCGGGCAATCCTACGAGCAGTACTTC	CSVEDPGQSYEQYF
-	TRBV10-2	13	-	TRBJ1-3	TGCGCCAGCAGGGACAGTTCTGGAAACACCATATATTTT	CASRDSSGNTIYF
TRBD2	TRBV7-2	17	-	TRBJ2-1	TGTGCCAGCAGCCTCTTAGGGGCGGGAGGGCCGCGGAATGAGCAGTTCTTC	CASSLLGAGGPRNEQFF
TRBD1	TRBV6-1	15	-	TRBJ1-3	TGTGCCAGCACCACCGACAGGGCCTCTGGAAACACCATATATTTT	CASTTDRASGNTIYF
-	TRBV10-3	15	-	TRBJ2-3	TGTGCCATCAGTGGATGGGACATCAGTTCAGATACGCAGTATTTT	CAISGWDISSDTQYF
TRBD1	TRBV30	18	-	TRBJ2-4	TGTGCCTGGAAGGTGTTGCCTAGGGGGCTCGGGACCAAAAACATTCAGTACTTC	CAWKVLPRGLGTKNIQYF
-	TRBV5-1	14	-	TRBJ2-7	TGCGCCAGCAGTAGCGAGGTACTGCAATACGAGCAGTACTTC	CASSSEVLQYEQYF
-	TRBV18	16	-	TRBJ2-2	TGTGCCAGCTCTGCTCAAAGCGGAGCGAACACCGGGGAGCTGTTTTTT	CASSAQSGANTGELFF
TRBD2	TRBV2	16	-	TRBJ2-7	TGTGCCAGCAGTGAAGGATTAGCGGGAGGGCCGCACGAGCAGTACTTC	CASSEGLAGGPHEQYF
TRBD1	TRBV18	17	-	TRBJ1-1	TGTGCCAGCTCTGCTGGGACAGGACTTTCGATGAACACTGAAGCTTTCTTT	CASSAGTGLSMNTEAFF
TRBD1	TRBV9	14	-	TRBJ2-7	TGTGCCAGCAGCGTAGCGGGCAGGGGGCACGAGCAGTACTTC	CASSVAGRGHEQYF
TRBD1	TRBV5-1	15	once	TRBJ1-5	TGCGCCAGCAGCCAAGGGACAGGGCATGATCAGCCCCAGCATTTT	CASSQGTGHDQPQHF
TRBD2	TRBV5-1	16	-	TRBJ2-3	TGCGCCAGCAGCCCGACTAGCGGGAGTCCGGCAGATACGCAGTATTTT	CASSPTSGSPADTQYF
-	TRBV28	13	-	TRBJ2-3	TGTGCCAGCAACCGAGGGGTGCCAGATACGCAGTATTTT	CASNRGVPDTQYF
TRBD2	TRBV28	17	-	TRBJ2-2	TGTGCCAGCAGGGCGGTTAGCGGGAGGATAAAGGCCGGGGAGCTGTTTTTT	CASRAVSGRIKAGELFF
-	TRBV28	14	-	TRBJ1-2	TGTGCCAGCATGGTCCCTGGTGGAGGCTATGGCTACACCTTC	CASMVPGGGYGYTF
-	TRBV18	14	-	TRBJ2-7	TGTGCCAGCTCGCGAAGTAGAATTGCCTACGAGCAGTACTTC	CASSRSRIAYEQYF
-	TRBV6-5	12	-	TRBJ1-1	TGTGCCAGCACTGAGGGAAGGGGTGAAGCTTTCTTT	CASTEGRGEAFF
-	TRBV7-9	11	-	TRBJ1-1	TGTGCCAGCAGCTTAGTCACGGCTGCTTTCTTT	CASSLVTAAFF
TRBD2	TRBV27	15	-	TRBJ2-1	TGTGCCAGCAGCTGGAGCGGGAGCTCCTACAATGAGCAGTTCTTC	CASSWSGSSYNEQFF
-	TRBV6-5	14	-	TRBJ2-3	TGTGCCAGCTCTCTGGGGACCAGCACAGATACGCAGTATTTT	CASSLGTSTDTQYF
-	TRBV28	14	-	TRBJ2-5	TGTGCCAGCAGTCACTCCGGGCCCCAAGAGACCCAGTACTTC	CASSHSGPQETQYF
TRBD1	TRBV18	16	once	TRBJ2-1	TGTGCCAGCTCACCACCGAGATCGGGACAGTACAATGAGCAGTTCTTC	CASSPPRSGQYNEQFF
TRBD2	TRBV27	13	once	TRBJ2-1	TGTGCCAGCCGGACTAGCTCCTACAATGAGCAGTTCTTC	CASRTSSYNEQFF
-	TRBV18	15	-	TRBJ2-2	TGTGCCAGCTCACCAGAGGGGAGAGGCACCGGGGAGCTGTTTTTT	CASSPEGRGTGELFF
-	TRBV28	18	-	TRBJ2-3	TGTGCCAGCAGTTTATGGGGAGTGAGGGGGGCGACTCGGGATACGCAGTATTTT	CASSLWGVRGATRDTQYF
TRBD2	TRBV5-1	18	-	TRBJ2-1	TGCGCCAGCAGCTTGAGGGGAGGAGCGGGAGTTGGCTACAATGAGCAGTTCTTC	CASSLRGGAGVGYNEQFF
-	TRBV27	13	-	TRBJ2-7	TGTGCCAGCAGTTTGAAGGCTTACTACGAGCAGTACTTC	CASSLKAYYEQYF
-	TRBV15	15	-	TRBJ1-4	TGTGCCACCAGCATCCCCACCACAACTAATGAAAAACTGTTTTTT	CATSIPTTTNEKLFF
-	TRBV5-1	12	-	TRBJ2-1	TGCGCCAGCAGCCACCCAGCACCTGAGCAGTTCTTC	CASSHPAPEQFF
-	TRBV27	14	-	TRBJ2-5	TGTGCCAGCAGTTCCCTCTCGGCACTAACTACCCAGTACTTC	CASSSLSALTTQYF